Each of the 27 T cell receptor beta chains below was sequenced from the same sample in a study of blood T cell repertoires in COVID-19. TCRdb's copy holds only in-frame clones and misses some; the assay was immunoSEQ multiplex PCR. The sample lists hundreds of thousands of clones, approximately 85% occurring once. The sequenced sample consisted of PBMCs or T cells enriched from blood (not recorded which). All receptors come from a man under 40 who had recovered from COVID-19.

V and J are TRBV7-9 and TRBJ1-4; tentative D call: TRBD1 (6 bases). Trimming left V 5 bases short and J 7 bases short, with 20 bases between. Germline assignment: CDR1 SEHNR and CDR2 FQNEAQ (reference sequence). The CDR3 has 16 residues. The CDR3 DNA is TGTGCCAGCAGCCTGGACGGGGGGCGGGTCGGTGAAAAACTGTTTTTT. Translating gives CASSLDGGRVGEKLFF.

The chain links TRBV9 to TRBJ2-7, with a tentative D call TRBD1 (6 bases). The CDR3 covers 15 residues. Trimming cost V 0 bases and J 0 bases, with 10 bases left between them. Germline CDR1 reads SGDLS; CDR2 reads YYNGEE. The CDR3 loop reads CASSVDGTLSYEQYF. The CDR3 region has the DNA TGTGCCAGCAGCGTAGATGGGACACTCTCCTACGAGCAGTACTTC.

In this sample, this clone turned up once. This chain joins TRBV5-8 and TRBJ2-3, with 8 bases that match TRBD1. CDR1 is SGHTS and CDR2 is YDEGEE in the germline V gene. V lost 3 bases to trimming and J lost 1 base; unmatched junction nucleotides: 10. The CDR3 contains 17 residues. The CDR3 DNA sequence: TGTGCCAGCAGCTCGGGGATTGACAGGGGTGGCACAGATACGCAGTATTTT. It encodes CASSSGIDRGGTDTQYF.

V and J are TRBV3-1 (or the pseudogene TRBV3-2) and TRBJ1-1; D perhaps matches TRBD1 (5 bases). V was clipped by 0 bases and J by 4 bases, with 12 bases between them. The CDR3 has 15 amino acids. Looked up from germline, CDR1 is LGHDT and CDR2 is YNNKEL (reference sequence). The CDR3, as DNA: TGTGCCAGCAGCCAAGAAGTTTGGGGGGGCACTGAAGCTTTCTTT. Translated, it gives CASSQEVWGGTEAFF.

CDR3 DNA sequence: TGTGCCAGCAGCTCCCGACAGGGGAACGAGCAGTACTTC. Amino acids: CASSSRQGNEQYF. The chain combines TRBV7-2 with TRBJ2-7; TRBD1 matches at 8 bases. V lost 4 bases, J lost 5 bases, and 4 bases stayed unmatched. The CDR3 has 13 residues. Germline-derived CDR1 and CDR2 are SGHTA and FQGNSA.

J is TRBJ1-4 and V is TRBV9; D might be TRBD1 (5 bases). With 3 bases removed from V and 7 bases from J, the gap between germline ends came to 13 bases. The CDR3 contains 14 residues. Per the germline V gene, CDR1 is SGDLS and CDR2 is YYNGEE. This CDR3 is CASSERERGEKLFF. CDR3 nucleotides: TGTGCCAGCAGCGAGCGAGAAAGGGGTGAAAAACTGTTTTTT. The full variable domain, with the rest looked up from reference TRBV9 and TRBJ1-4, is DSGVTQTPKHLITATGQRVTLRCSPRSGDLSVYWYQQSLDQGLQFLIQYYNGEERAKGNILERFSAQQFPDLHSELNLSSLELGDSALYFCASSERERGEKLFFGSGTQLSVL.

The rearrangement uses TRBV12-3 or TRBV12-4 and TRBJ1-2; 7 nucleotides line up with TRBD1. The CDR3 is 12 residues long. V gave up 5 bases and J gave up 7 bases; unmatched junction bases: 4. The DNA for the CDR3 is TGTGCCAGCAGTCAACAGGGGTTTGGCTACACCTTC. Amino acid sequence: CASSQQGFGYTF.

This CDR3 reads CASSDLLGGPGYTF. The CDR3 bases are TGTGCCAGCAGTGACTTATTAGGGGGACCCGGCTACACCTTC. The chain carries TRBV9 and TRBJ1-2, with D possibly TRBD1 on 6 matching bases. Germline CDR1 SGDLS, CDR2 YYNGEE. This CDR3 has 14 amino acids. Trimming took 5 bases from V and 8 from J, leaving 19 bases between them.

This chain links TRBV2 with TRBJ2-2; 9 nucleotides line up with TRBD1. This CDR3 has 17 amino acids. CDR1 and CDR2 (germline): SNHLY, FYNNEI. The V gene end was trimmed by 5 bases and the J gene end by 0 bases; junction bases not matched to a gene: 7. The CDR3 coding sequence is TGTGCCAGCAGTCGTCAACGGACAGGGGCGAACACCGGGGAGCTGTTTTTT. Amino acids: CASSRQRTGANTGELFF.

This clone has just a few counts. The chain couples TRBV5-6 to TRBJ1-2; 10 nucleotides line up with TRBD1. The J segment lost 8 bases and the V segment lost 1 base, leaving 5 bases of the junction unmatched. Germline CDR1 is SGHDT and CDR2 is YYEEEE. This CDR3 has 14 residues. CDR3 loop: CASSLRGTGVGYTF. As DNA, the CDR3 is TGTGCCAGCAGCTTGCGCGGGACAGGGGTAGGCTACACCTTC.

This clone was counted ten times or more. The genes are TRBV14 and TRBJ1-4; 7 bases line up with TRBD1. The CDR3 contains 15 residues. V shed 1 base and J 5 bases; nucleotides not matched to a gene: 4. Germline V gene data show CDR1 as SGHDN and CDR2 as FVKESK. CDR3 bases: TGTGCCAGCAGCCAAGGGCTACAGGGGAATGAAAAACTGTTTTTT. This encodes CASSQGLQGNEKLFF.

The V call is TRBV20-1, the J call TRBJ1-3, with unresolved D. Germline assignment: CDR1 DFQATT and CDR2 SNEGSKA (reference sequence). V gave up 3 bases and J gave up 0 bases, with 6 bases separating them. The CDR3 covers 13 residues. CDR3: CSASRSSGNTIYF. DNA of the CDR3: TGCAGTGCTAGTAGGAGCTCTGGAAACACCATATATTTT.

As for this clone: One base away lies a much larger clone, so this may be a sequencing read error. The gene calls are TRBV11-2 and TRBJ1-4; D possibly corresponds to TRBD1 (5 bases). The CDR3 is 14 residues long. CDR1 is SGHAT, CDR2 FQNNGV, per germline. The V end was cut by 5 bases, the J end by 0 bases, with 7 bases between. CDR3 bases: TGTGCCAGCAGCGTGACAGCAACTAATGAAAAACTGTTTTTT. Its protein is CASSVTATNEKLFF.

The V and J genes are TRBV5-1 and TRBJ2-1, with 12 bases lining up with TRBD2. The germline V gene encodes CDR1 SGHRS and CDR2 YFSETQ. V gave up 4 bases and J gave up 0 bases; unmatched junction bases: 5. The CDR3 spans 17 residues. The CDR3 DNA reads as TGCGCCAGCAGCCAAACTAGCGGGGGGCTCTCCTACAATGAGCAGTTCTTC. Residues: CASSQTSGGLSYNEQFF.

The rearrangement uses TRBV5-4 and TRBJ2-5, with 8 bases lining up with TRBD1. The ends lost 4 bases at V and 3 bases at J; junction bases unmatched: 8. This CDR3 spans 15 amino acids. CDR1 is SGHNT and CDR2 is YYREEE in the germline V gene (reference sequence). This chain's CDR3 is CASSTWGTGEETQYF. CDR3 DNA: TGTGCCAGCAGCACCTGGGGGACAGGAGAAGAGACCCAGTACTTC.

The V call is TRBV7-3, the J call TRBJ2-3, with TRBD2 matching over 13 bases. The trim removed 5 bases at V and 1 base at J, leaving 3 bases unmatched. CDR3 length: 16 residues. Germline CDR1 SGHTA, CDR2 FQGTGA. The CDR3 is CASSPGTSGGTDTQYF. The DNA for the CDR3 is TGTGCCAGCAGCCCCGGGACTAGCGGGGGCACAGATACGCAGTATTTT.

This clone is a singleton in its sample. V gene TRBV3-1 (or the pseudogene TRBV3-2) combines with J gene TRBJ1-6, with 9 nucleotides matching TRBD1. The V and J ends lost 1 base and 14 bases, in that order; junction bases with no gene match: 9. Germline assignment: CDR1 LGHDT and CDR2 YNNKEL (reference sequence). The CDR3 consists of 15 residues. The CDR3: CASSQGTGAALALHF. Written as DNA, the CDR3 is TGTGCCAGCAGCCAAGGGACAGGGGCAGCGTTGGCCCTCCACTTT.

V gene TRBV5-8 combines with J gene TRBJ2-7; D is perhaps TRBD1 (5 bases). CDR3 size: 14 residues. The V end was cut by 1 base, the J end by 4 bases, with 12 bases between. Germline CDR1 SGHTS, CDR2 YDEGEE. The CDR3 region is CASSLQGIGYEQYF. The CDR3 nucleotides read TGTGCCAGCAGCTTGCAGGGTATAGGGTACGAGCAGTACTTC.

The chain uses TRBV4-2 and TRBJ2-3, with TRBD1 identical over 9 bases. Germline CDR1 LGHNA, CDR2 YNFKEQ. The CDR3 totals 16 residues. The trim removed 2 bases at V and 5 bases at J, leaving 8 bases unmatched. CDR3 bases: TGTGCCAGCAGCCAATATCGACAGGGGGGAAGAGATACGCAGTATTTT. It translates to CASSQYRQGGRDTQYF.

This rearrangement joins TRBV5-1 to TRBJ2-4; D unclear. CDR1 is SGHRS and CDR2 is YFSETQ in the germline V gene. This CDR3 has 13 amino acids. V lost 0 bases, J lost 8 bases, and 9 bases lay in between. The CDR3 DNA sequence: TGCGCCAGCAGCTTGGAGCCTAGTTACATTCAGTACTTC. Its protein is CASSLEPSYIQYF.

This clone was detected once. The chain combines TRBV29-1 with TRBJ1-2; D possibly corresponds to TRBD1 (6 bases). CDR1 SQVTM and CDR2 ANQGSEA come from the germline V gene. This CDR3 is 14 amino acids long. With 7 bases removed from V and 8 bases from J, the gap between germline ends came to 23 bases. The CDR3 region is CSAVGHSGSSGYTF. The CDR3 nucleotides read TGCAGCGCTGTGGGACACTCGGGTTCGAGCGGCTACACCTTC.

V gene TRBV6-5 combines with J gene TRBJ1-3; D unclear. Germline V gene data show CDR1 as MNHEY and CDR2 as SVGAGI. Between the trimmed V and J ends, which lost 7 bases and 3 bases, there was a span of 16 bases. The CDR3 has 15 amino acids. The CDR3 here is CASTLAVDFGNTIYF. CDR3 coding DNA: TGTGCCAGCACGTTGGCAGTCGATTTTGGAAACACCATATATTTT.

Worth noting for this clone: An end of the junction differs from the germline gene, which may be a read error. In DNA form, the CDR3 reads TGTGCCAGCAGCTTAATCGGCAGAGCCCGGGACTTC. It yields the protein CASSLIGRARDF. The J gene is TRBJ2-5, the V gene TRBV7-2, with D uncertain. Germline-derived CDR1 and CDR2 are SGHTA and FQGNSA. The CDR3 has 12 residues.

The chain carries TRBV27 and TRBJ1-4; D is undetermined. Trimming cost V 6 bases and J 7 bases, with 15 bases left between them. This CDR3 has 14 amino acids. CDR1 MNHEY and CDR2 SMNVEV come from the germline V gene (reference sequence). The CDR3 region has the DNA TGTGCCAGCAGGCCGGTTGGGGAGGGTGAAAAACTGTTTTTT. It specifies CASRPVGEGEKLFF.

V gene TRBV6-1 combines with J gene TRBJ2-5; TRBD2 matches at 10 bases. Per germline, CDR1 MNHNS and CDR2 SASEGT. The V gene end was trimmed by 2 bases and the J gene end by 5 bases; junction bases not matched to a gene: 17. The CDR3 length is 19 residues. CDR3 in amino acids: CASSESLGSGGTIVETQYF. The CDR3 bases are TGTGCCAGCAGTGAATCCCTAGGTAGCGGGGGGACAATAGTTGAGACCCAGTACTTC.

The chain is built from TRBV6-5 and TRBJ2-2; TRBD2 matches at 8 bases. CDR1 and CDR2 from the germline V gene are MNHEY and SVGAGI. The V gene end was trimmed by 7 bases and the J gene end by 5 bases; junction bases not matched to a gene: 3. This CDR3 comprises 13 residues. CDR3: CASTQRETGELFF. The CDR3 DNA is TGTGCCAGCACCCAGCGGGAGACCGGGGAGCTGTTTTTT.

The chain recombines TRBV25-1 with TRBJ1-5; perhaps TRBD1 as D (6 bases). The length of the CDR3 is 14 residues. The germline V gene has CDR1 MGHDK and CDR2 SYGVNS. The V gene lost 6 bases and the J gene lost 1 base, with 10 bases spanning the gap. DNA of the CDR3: TGTGCCAGCAGCCTTACAGGGAGCAATCAGCCCCAGCATTTT. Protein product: CASSLTGSNQPQHF.